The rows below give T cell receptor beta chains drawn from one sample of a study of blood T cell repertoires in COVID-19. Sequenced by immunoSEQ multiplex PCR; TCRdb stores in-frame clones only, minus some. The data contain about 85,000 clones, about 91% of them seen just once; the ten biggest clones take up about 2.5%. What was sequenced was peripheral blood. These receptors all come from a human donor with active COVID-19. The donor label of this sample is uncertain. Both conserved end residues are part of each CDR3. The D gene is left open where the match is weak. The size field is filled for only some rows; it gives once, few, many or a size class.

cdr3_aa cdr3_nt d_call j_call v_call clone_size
CASSREDNSPLHF TGTGCCAGCAGTAGAGAAGATAACTCACCCCTCCACTTT - TRBJ1-6 TRBV2 -
CASSIVGLAGGQFF TGTGCCAGTAGTATAGTGGGGCTAGCGGGGGGGCAGTTCTTC TRBD2 TRBJ2-1 TRBV19 -
CASSPTFGQGRASSNQPQHF TGTGCCAGCAGCCCCACCTTTGGACAGGGGAGGGCATCGAGCAATCAGCCCCAGCATTTT TRBD1 TRBJ1-5 TRBV6-2/TRBV6-3 -
CASRYSRVTGGHSNQPQHF TGTGCCAGCAGATACTCCAGGGTAACAGGGGGCCATAGCAATCAGCCCCAGCATTTT TRBD1 TRBJ1-5 TRBV6-2/TRBV6-3 -
CASSVAWGQIYEQYF TGTGCCAGCAGCGTAGCTTGGGGACAGATCTACGAGCAGTACTTC TRBD1 TRBJ2-7 TRBV9 -
CASCPQEGLYGYTF TGCGCCAGCTGCCCCCAGGAGGGACTATATGGCTACACCTTC - TRBJ1-2 TRBV5-1 -
CATSDSVTTDSYNEQFF TGTGCCACCAGTGACTCCGTAACAACAGACTCCTACAATGAGCAGTTCTTC - TRBJ2-1 TRBV24-1 -
CASSLATGSFSYGYTF TGCGCCAGCAGCTTGGCGACAGGGTCCTTCTCTTATGGCTACACCTTC TRBD1 TRBJ1-2 TRBV5-1 -
CATSRDREGSPLHF TGTGCCACCAGCAGAGACAGGGAGGGATCACCCCTCCACTTT - TRBJ1-6 TRBV15 -
CASTTGRGPTDTQYF TGTGCCAGCACCACGGGGCGGGGGCCCACAGATACGCAGTATTTT - TRBJ2-3 TRBV7-2 -
CASSSRVIGNTEAFF TGTGCCAGCAGTAGCAGGGTGATTGGAAACACTGAAGCTTTCTTT - TRBJ1-1 TRBV6-5 -
CASSQLAGGTDTQYF TGTGCCAGCAGTCAACTAGCGGGGGGAACAGATACGCAGTATTTT TRBD2 TRBJ2-3 TRBV6-2/TRBV6-3 -
CASSLVPRSTDTQYF TGTGCCAGCAGCTTGGTTCCTCGGAGCACAGATACGCAGTATTTT - TRBJ2-3 TRBV5-6 -
CASSLGQGRGGYTF TGTGCCAGCAGCTTAGGACAGGGGAGGGGCGGCTACACCTTC TRBD1 TRBJ1-2 TRBV5-6 -
CASSVLSGANVLTF TGTGCCAGCAGCGTCCTGTCCGGGGCCAACGTCCTGACTTTC - TRBJ2-6 TRBV9 -
CASSGDTYSNQPQHF TGTGCCAGCAGTGGGGACACATATAGCAATCAGCCCCAGCATTTT - TRBJ1-5 TRBV2 -
CASRPLNHGYTF TGTGCCAGCCGTCCCCTAAACCATGGCTACACCTTC - TRBJ1-2 TRBV6-5 -
CASSVLDRLHNSNQPQHF TGTGCCAGCAGCGTACTGGACAGACTCCATAATAGCAATCAGCCCCAGCATTTT - TRBJ1-5 TRBV5-6 -
CASRVGGGNFGYTF TGTGCCAGCAGGGTCGGGGGAGGGAATTTTGGCTACACCTTC - TRBJ1-2 TRBV6-5 once
CASSSGQGMDEKLFF TGTGCCAGCAGCTCGGGACAGGGAATGGATGAAAAACTGTTTTTT TRBD1 TRBJ1-4 TRBV5-4 -
CASSLSGLADYEQYF TGTGCCAGCAGTTTATCCGGACTAGCGGATTACGAGCAGTACTTC TRBD2 TRBJ2-7 TRBV27 -
CASLGGYSNQPQHF TGTGCCAGTTTGGGGGGGTATAGCAATCAGCCCCAGCATTTT - TRBJ1-5 TRBV28 -
CASSSSSGRTDTQYF TGTGCCAGCAGCTCCTCTAGCGGACGCACAGATACGCAGTATTTT TRBD2 TRBJ2-3 TRBV7-2 -
CASTCVGSSHSRPIERSYEQYF TGTGCCAGCACCTGCGTAGGATCGAGTCACTCGCGTCCGATCGAGAGGTCCTACGAGCAGTACTTC - TRBJ2-7 TRBV21-1 -
CASSQDERWNYGYTF TGTGCCAGCAGCCAAGATGAGAGATGGAACTATGGCTACACCTTC - TRBJ1-2 TRBV4-2 -
CASSVAPGGGSGGSSSYNEQFF TGTGCCAGCAGCGTAGCCCCGGGAGGGGGTAGCGGGGGGTCGAGCTCCTACAATGAGCAGTTCTTC TRBD2 TRBJ2-1 TRBV9 -
CAISDSTSYEQYF TGTGCCATCTCGGACAGTACCTCCTACGAGCAGTACTTC - TRBJ2-7 TRBV5-4 -
CASSQDRGGGQETQYF TGCGCCAGCAGCCAAGATCGGGGGGGCGGACAAGAGACCCAGTACTTC TRBD2 TRBJ2-5 TRBV4-3 few
CASSRSGSQETQYF TGTGCCAGCAGCCGCTCGGGATCGCAAGAGACCCAGTACTTC - TRBJ2-5 TRBV4-2 -
CASSTEGDRSYNEQFF TGCGCCAGCAGTACTGAGGGGGACAGATCCTACAATGAGCAGTTCTTC TRBD1 TRBJ2-1 TRBV5-1 -
CASSLAGNEQFF TGTGCCAGCAGTTTGGCGGGGAATGAGCAGTTCTTC - TRBJ2-1 TRBV12-3/TRBV12-4 once
CASSWARDLNSPLHF TGCGCCAGCAGCTGGGCCCGGGATTTGAATTCACCCCTCCACTTT - TRBJ1-6 TRBV4-3 once
CSVDSQGNGYTF TGCAGCGTTGACTCACAGGGAAATGGCTACACCTTC - TRBJ1-2 TRBV29-1 -
CASSDRRGGIDTQYF TGTGCCAGCAGTGATCGGCGGGGGGGCATAGATACGCAGTATTTT TRBD2 TRBJ2-3 TRBV6-1 few
CASRYRGRPDKTNQPQHF TGTGCCAGCAGATACAGGGGGCGCCCAGATAAGACCAATCAGCCCCAGCATTTT - TRBJ1-5 TRBV21-1 -
CASSLEGGGRAFF TGTGCCAGCAGTTTAGAAGGGGGGGGAAGAGCTTTCTTT - TRBJ1-1 TRBV27 -
CATSDTTGGATEAFF TGTGCCACCAGTGATACCACGGGTGGGGCCACTGAAGCTTTCTTT - TRBJ1-1 TRBV24-1 -
CASSVDGEKLFF TGTGCCAGCAGCGTGGACGGTGAAAAACTGTTTTTT - TRBJ1-4 TRBV5-6 -
CASSPRLADSTDTQYF TGTGCCAGCAGCCCCAGACTAGCGGATAGCACAGATACGCAGTATTTT TRBD2 TRBJ2-3 TRBV3-1/TRBV3-2 -
CASISSGGLYNEQFF TGTGCCAGCATCTCAAGCGGGGGTCTCTACAATGAGCAGTTCTTC TRBD2 TRBJ2-1 TRBV6-6 -
CASSQDKLETQYF TGTGCCAGCAGCCAAGATAAATTGGAGACCCAGTACTTC - TRBJ2-5 TRBV3-1/TRBV3-2 -
CASNPIKPGQGWGTQYF TGTGCCAGCAACCCTATAAAACCGGGACAGGGGTGGGGGACCCAGTACTTC TRBD1 TRBJ2-5 TRBV7-9 -
CATQSGQGNTEAFF TGTGCCACCCAAAGCGGACAGGGGAACACTGAAGCTTTCTTT TRBD1 TRBJ1-1 TRBV24-1 -